One TCR beta chain is described in this entry. As yet, its antigen is unknown. Only in-frame clones appear in the TCRdb table, and some are missing; sequencing was by immunoSEQ multiplex PCR. The sample has fewer than 3 million clones, approximately 90% seen once. This CDR3 contains 13 residues. Deletions cut 3 bases from V and 7 bases from J, with 10 bases between. Germline CDR1 and CDR2: MDHEN and SYDVKM. This record belongs to a study of shared clonotypes between healthy human individuals. Study-level background: Three plates each covered CD4 naive and memory; CD8 naive two, CD8 memory one.

The study, taken as a whole, reports: When compared with the clonotypes that were shared by all four sorted-subset donors, the non-shared clonotypes turned out to have lower generation probabilities. It was anticipated that sequencing depth would influence how many clonotypes donors shared.

The receptor's source is a man aged 18 to 35 in good health. Some clones in this sample may be carry-over from other donors' samples. The J gene is TRBJ2-1, the V gene TRBV28, with a possible D match to TRBD2 (6 bases). The sequencing input was naive CD4+ T cells from PBMCs. The subset was: CD45RA+ positively selected. This CDR3 is CASSFSGRNEQFF. CDR3 nucleotide sequence: TGTGCCAGCAGTTTCTCGGGGAGGAATGAGCAGTTCTTC.